The clone carrying this TCR beta chain was observed a few times. Its antigen is as yet unknown. In building TCR beta libraries, iRepertoire HTBI primers were used together with Arm-PCR of CDR3 regions. Via MiXCR, TCRdb re-called the multiplex PCR reads, giving one row per CDR3 protein. The table has about 660,000 distinct CDR3 sequences, roughly 30% seen once. This specimen comes from a study of regulatory T cells in long-lasting Graves disease. Indicated time point: persistent/refractory GD, antithyroid drugs over 5 years with positive TRAb. RNA extracted from PBMCs served as the sequencing template. A peripheral blood sample, around 8.5 milliliters in volume, was drawn into EDTA tubes. General study results and limits: Study was limited to peripheral blood, excluding thyroid tissue.

The sequences come from peripheral blood mononuclear cells (PBMCs), collected when the disease was refractory, from a patient treated with antithyroid drugs. This TCR came from a female donor with Graves disease.

CDR3 sequence (DNA): TGTGCCAGCAGCGTAGCACAGGAGAACACTGAAGCTTTCTTT. Its translation is CASSVAQENTEAFF. The rearrangement uses TRBV9 and TRBJ1-1, with D tentatively TRBD1 (5 bases). V gave up 0 bases and J gave up 1 base, with 7 bases separating them. Germline V gives CDR1 SGDLS, CDR2 YYNGEE. This CDR3 has 14 residues.